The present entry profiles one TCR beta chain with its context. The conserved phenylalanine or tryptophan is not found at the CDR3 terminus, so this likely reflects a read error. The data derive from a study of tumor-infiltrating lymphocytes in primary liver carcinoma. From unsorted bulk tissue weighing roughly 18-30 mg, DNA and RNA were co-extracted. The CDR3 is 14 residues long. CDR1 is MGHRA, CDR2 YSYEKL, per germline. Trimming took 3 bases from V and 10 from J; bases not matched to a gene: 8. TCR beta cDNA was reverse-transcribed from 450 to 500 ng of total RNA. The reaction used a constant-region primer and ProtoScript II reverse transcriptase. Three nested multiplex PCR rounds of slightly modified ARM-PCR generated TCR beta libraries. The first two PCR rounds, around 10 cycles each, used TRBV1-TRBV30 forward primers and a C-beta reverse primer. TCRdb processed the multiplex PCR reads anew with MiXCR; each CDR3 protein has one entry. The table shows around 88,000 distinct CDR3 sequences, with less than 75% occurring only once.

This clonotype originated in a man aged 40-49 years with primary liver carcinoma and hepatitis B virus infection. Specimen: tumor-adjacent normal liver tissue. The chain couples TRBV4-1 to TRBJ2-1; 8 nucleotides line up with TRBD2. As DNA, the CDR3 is TGCGCCAGCAGCCAGGGACTAGGGCGGGGCGAGCAGTTCTTA. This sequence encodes CASSQGLGRGEQFL.